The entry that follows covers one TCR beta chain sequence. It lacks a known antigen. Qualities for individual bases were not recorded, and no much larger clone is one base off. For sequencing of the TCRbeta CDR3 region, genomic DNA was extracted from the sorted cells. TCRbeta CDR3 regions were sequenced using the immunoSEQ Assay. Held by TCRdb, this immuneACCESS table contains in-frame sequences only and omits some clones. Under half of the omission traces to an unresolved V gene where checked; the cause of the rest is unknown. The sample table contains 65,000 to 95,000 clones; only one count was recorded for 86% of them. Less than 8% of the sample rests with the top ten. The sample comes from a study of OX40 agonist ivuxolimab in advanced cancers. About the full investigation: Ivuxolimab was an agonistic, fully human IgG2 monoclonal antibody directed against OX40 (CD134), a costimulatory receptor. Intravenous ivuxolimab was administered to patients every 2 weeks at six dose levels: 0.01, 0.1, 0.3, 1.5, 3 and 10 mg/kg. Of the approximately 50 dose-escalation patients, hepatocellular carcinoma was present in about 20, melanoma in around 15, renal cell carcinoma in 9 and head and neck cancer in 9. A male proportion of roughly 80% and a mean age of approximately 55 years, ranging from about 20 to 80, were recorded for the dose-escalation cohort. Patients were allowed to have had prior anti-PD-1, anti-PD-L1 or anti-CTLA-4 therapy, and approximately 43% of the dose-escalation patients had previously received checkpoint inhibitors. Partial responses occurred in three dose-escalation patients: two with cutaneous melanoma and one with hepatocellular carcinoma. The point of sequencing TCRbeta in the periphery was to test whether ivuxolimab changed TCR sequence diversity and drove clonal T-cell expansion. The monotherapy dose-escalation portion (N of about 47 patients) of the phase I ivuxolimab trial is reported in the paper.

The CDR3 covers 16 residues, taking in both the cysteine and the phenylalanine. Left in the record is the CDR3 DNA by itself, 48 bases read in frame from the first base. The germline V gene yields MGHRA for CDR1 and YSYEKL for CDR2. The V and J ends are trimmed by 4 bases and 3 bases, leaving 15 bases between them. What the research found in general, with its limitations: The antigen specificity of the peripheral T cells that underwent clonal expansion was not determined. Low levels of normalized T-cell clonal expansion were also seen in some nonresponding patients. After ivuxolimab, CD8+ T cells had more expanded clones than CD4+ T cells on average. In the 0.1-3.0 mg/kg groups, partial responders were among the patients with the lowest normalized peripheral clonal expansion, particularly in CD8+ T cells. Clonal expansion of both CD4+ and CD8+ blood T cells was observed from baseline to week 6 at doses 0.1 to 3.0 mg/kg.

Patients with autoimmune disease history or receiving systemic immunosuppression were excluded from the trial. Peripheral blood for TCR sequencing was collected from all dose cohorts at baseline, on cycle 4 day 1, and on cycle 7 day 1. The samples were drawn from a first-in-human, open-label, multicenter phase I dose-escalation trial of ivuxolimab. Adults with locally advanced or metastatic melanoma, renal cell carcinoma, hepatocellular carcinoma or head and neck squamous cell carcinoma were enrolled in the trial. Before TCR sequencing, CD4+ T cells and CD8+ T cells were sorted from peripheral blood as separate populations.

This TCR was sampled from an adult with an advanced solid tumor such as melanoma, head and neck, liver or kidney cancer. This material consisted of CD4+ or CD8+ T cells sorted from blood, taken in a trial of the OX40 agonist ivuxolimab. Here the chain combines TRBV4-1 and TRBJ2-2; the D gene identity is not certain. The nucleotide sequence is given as TGCGCCAGCAGCCGAGTGCGGCTAGAGGACACCGGGGAGCTGTTTTTT. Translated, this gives CASSRVRLEDTGELFF.